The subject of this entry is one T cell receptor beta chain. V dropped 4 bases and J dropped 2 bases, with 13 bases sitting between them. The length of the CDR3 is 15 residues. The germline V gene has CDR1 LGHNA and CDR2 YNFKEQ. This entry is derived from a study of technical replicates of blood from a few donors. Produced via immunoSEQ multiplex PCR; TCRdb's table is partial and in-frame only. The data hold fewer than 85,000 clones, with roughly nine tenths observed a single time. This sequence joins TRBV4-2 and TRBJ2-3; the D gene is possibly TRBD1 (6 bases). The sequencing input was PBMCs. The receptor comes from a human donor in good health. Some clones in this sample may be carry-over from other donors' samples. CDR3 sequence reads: CASSPLRDNTDTQYF. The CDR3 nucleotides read TGTGCCAGCAGCCCACTCCGGGACAACACAGATACGCAGTATTTT.